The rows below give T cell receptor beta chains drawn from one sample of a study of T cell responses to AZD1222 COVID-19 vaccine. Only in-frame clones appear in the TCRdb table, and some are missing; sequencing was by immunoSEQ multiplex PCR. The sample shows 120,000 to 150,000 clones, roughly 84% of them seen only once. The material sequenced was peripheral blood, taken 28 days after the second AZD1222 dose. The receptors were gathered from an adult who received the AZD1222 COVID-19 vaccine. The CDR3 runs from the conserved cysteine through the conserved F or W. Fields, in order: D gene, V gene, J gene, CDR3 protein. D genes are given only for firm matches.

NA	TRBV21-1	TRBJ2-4	CASSGRGGLAKNIQYF
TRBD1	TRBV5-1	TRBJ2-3	CASSVNRDRGGDTQYF
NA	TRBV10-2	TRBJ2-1	CASSDGSGSYNEQFF
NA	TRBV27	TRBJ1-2	CASKQGRDNYGYTF
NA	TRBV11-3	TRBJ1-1	CASSPKRASEAFF
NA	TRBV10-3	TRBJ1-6	CAISRGLEGSSPLHF
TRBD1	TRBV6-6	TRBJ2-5	CASKTGGGETQYF
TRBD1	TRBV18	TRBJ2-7	CASSATGGGEQYF
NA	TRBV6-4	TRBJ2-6	CASSLEAAGANVLTF
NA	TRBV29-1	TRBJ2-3	CSAETGTDTQYF
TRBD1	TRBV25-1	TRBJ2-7	CASSPTGAAHEQYF
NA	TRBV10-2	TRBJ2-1	CASSEPLRESNEQFF
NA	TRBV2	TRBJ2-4	CASSDGGIAKNIQYF
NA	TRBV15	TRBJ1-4	CATSRDTEGATNEKLFF
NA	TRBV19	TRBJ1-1	CASSARGMDGNTEAFF
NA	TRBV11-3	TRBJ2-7	CASSLEGGVQYF
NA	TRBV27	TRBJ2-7	CASSPRRAYEQYF
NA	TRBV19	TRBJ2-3	CASSTLRGRGPDTQYF
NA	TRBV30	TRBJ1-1	CAWSPSGNTEAFF
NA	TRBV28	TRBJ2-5	CASSLAGTQETQYF
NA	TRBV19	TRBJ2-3	CASSMLTSRTDTQYF
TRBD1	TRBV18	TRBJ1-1	CASSGTGENTEAFF
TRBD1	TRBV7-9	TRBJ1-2	CASSLGWGQEVYGYTF
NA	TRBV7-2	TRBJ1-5	CASSSAIDSNQPQHF
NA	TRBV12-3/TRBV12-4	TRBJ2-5	CASSWGAWETQYF
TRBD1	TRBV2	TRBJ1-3	CASRQTGLGNTIYF
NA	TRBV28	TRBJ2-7	CASSLTTYEQYF
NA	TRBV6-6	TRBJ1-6	CASSRPRGGEGSPLHF